This passage covers 18 T cell receptor beta chains from one sample sequenced in a study of blood T cell repertoires in COVID-19. The assay was immunoSEQ multiplex PCR, and TCRdb's table has in-frame clones only and misses some. Among some 58,000 clones listed, roughly four fifths were seen once. Sample: peripheral blood. The receptor set was obtained from a man aged 45-60 years with COVID-19, enrolled during active disease.

This chain joins TRBV25-1 and TRBJ2-7; perhaps TRBD2 as D (6 bases). Trimming left V 4 bases short and J 3 bases short, with 7 bases between. This CDR3 is built from 12 residues. The germline V gene has CDR1 MGHDK and CDR2 SYGVNS. The CDR3 reads CASSVGGYEQYF. DNA of the CDR3: TGTGCCAGCAGTGTGGGGGGCTACGAGCAGTACTTC.

This clone has only one observation. This chain links TRBV6-5 with TRBJ2-7, with TRBD1 matching 9 bases. The CDR3 has 12 residues. Trimming at V came to 6 bases and at J to 5 bases, leaving 2 bases not matched to a gene. CDR1 is MNHEY, CDR2 SVGAGI, per germline. This CDR3 reads CASSRDRDEQYF. For the CDR3, the DNA is TGTGCCAGCAGCCGGGACAGGGACGAGCAGTACTTC.

This chain links TRBV18 with TRBJ2-2, with 14 bases aligning to TRBD2. The CDR3 length is 16 residues. Per germline, CDR1 KGHSH and CDR2 LQKENI. With V trimmed by 4 bases and J by 7 bases, 5 bases remained unmatched. CDR3 nucleotide sequence: TGTGCCAGCTCACTTGGGACTAGCGGGAGCAACGGGGAGCTGTTTTTT. Its protein product is CASSLGTSGSNGELFF.

V and J are TRBV5-1 and TRBJ2-1; 10 nucleotides agree with TRBD2. From germline, CDR1 is SGHRS and CDR2 YFSETQ. This CDR3 spans 15 amino acids. V shed 7 bases and J 4 bases; nucleotides not matched to a gene: 8. In nucleotides, the CDR3 is TGCGCCAGCCGTGAGCGGGAGGGCTCTTACAATGAGCAGTTCTTC. Translating gives CASREREGSYNEQFF. The full variable domain, in which reference TRBV5-1 and TRBJ2-1 provide the parts outside the CDR3, is KAGVTQTPRYLIKTRGQQVTLSCSPISGHRSVSWYQQTPGQGLQFLFEYFSETQRNKGNFPGRFSGRQFSNSRSEMNVSTLELGDSALYLCASREREGSYNEQFFGPGTRLTVL.

The genes are TRBV18 and TRBJ2-1; perhaps TRBD1 as D (6 bases). Per germline, CDR1 KGHSH and CDR2 LQKENI. Trimming cost V 3 bases and J 5 bases, with 14 bases left between them. This CDR3 comprises 15 residues. The chain's CDR3 is CASSPDSRVDNEQFF. CDR3 in DNA: TGTGCCAGCTCACCGGACAGCAGGGTTGACAATGAGCAGTTCTTC.

The genes are TRBV27 and TRBJ2-7; no firm D call. This CDR3 contains 13 residues. V gave up 4 bases and J gave up 1 base, with 8 bases separating them. Germline V gene lookup returns CDR1 MNHEY and CDR2 SMNVEV (reference sequence). CDR3 nucleotide sequence: TGTGCCAGCAGTTATAAATCTTCCTACGAGCAGTACTTC. Translation gives CASSYKSSYEQYF.

This sequence joins TRBV5-1 and TRBJ1-4; tentatively, D is TRBD1 (6 bases). The CDR3 has 15 amino acids. Germline lookup yields CDR1 SGHRS and CDR2 YFSETQ. V was shortened by 2 bases and J by 6 bases, with 14 bases between the two germline ends. DNA for the CDR3: TGCGCCAGCAGCTTACAGGGCCTGAAGGATGAAAAACTGTTTTTT. It yields the protein CASSLQGLKDEKLFF.

V gene TRBV5-5 combines with J gene TRBJ1-3; TRBD1 is a possible D gene (6 bases). The ends were cut back, 0 bases at V and 5 bases at J, with 9 bases in the middle. Germline V CDR1 and CDR2: SGHKS, YYEKEE (reference sequence). This CDR3 has 14 amino acids. CDR3 DNA sequence: TGTGCCAGCAGCTTGGAACAGGGACGAAACACCATATATTTT. Translation: CASSLEQGRNTIYF.

V gene TRBV5-6 combines with J gene TRBJ2-5, with 8 positions matching TRBD1. Unmatched junction bases numbered 13, after V lost 4 bases and J lost 5 bases. Germline V CDR1 and CDR2: SGHDT, YYEEEE. CDR3 size: 16 residues. Here the CDR3 DNA reads TGTGCCAGCAGCGACTTGAGCGACAGGGGAGGTGAGACCCAGTACTTC. Residues: CASSDLSDRGGETQYF.

The chain joins TRBV12-3 or TRBV12-4 to TRBJ2-2, with D unclear. The CDR3 spans 11 residues. Trimming shortened V by 6 bases and J by 5 bases, and 4 bases separated the two germline ends. For the CDR3, the DNA is TGTGCCAGCAGGAGAACCGGGGAGCTGTTTTTT. Amino acids: CASRRTGELFF.

The genes are TRBV25-1 and TRBJ2-3; no definite D call. V lost 6 bases to trimming and J lost 2 bases, with 15 bases between them. The CDR3 has 15 amino acids. CDR1 MGHDK and CDR2 SYGVNS come from the germline V gene. The chain's CDR3 is CASSSPGHLTDTQYF. As DNA, the CDR3 is TGTGCCAGCAGCTCACCGGGTCACCTCACAGATACGCAGTATTTT.

The chain joins TRBV2 to TRBJ2-1, with 9 positions matching TRBD2. Trimming cost V 7 bases and J 1 base; bases outside gene matches: 8. The V gene's germline CDR1 is SNHLY and CDR2 FYNNEI. This CDR3 region has 16 residues. The CDR3 nucleotides read TGTGCCAGCACGCCCTTAGCGGGAGTGTCCTACAATGAGCAGTTCTTC. Protein: CASTPLAGVSYNEQFF.

This clone was detected many times. The chain has TRBV6-5 and TRBJ1-5, with 10 positions matching TRBD1. Germline V gene lookup returns CDR1 MNHEY and CDR2 SVGAGI. The ends lost 5 bases at V and 3 bases at J; junction bases unmatched: 1. CDR3 length: 14 residues. The CDR3 sequence: CASSRQGANQPQHF. The CDR3, as DNA: TGTGCCAGCAGTCGACAGGGGGCCAATCAGCCCCAGCATTTT.

V usage is TRBV2 and J usage is TRBJ1-2, with no clear D. The CDR3 is 13 residues long. Per germline, CDR1 SNHLY and CDR2 FYNNEI. V was trimmed by 6 bases and J by 5 bases, leaving 13 bases between them. CDR3 loop: CASRGGPGYGYTF. CDR3 coding DNA: TGTGCCAGCAGGGGAGGTCCGGGATATGGCTACACCTTC.

CDR3 nucleotides: TGTGCCAGCAGGAGGGTGGCCGGAAACACCATATATTTT. Translated, it gives CASRRVAGNTIYF. The chain is built from TRBV11-2 and TRBJ1-3; D not resolved. The germline V gene has CDR1 SGHAT and CDR2 FQNNGV. The CDR3 covers 13 residues. The V gene lost 6 bases and the J gene lost 4 bases, with 10 bases spanning the gap.

V gene TRBV6-5 combines with J gene TRBJ1-5; TRBD1 agrees at 8 bases. Unmatched junction bases numbered 4, after V lost 6 bases and J lost 6 bases. There are 13 residues in the CDR3. Germline CDR1 and CDR2: MNHEY and SVGAGI. Written as DNA, the CDR3 is TGTGCCAGCAGACTGGACAGGGTTCAGCCCCAGCATTTT. Its protein is CASRLDRVQPQHF.

This clone was observed a handful of times. This sequence joins TRBV4-3 and TRBJ1-2, with TRBD1 as a possible D gene (6 bases). CDR3 length: 14 residues. V dropped 6 bases and J dropped 0 bases, with 11 bases sitting between them. The V gene's germline CDR1 is LGHNA and CDR2 YSLEER. CDR3 in DNA: TGCGCCAGCAGTACAGGGCCGGCTAACTATGGCTACACCTTC. Encoded protein: CASSTGPANYGYTF.

This chain joins TRBV19 and TRBJ2-6; D is ambiguous. Per the germline V gene, CDR1 is LNHDA and CDR2 is SQIVND (reference sequence). CDR3 length: 17 residues. V was trimmed by 0 bases and J by 0 bases, leaving 9 bases between them. The CDR3 coding sequence is TGTGCCAGTAGTATAGAAACGTCGCGCTCTGGGGCCAACGTCCTGACTTTC. It is translated as CASSIETSRSGANVLTF.